This record covers a single TCR beta chain. Its antigen is unidentified. The sample originates from a study of response to subunit inactivated influenza vaccine. Whole-study findings and limits: The authors suggested that every seasonal influenza vaccination recruits few new T cells.

The CDR3 is 13 residues long. With V trimmed by 7 bases and J by 7 bases, 13 bases remained unmatched. Per germline, CDR1 SQVTM and CDR2 ANQGSEA. TCRdb re-called the RT-PCR reads through MiXCR, storing one row per CDR3 protein. The table lists 600,000 to 850,000 distinct CDR3 sequences, 11% to 15% of them singletons. The sequence derives from a man in his fifties or sixties who received an inactivated influenza vaccine. The specimen comprised PBMCs from blood, sampled 14 to 15 days before vaccination. The chain combines TRBV29-1 with TRBJ2-7; 7 nucleotides line up with TRBD1. CDR3 amino acids: CSGTETGVGEQYF. For the CDR3, the DNA is TGCAGCGGAACTGAAACAGGGGTCGGGGAGCAGTACTTC.